Following are 20 T cell receptor beta chains from one sample sequenced in a study of blood T cell repertoires in COVID-19. Sequencing used immunoSEQ multiplex PCR; TCRdb keeps in-frame clones, though not all of them. Of 200,000 or so clones listed, about 80% were seen once; the top ten hold approximately 7.6%. The sequenced sample consisted of PBMCs or T cells enriched from blood (not recorded which). The receptors derive from a man aged 35-49 years who had recovered from COVID-19.

CDR3 sequence: CASLQTGISGTEAFF. CDR3 in DNA: TGTGCCAGCCTCCAGACAGGGATTTCTGGCACTGAAGCTTTCTTT. The J gene is TRBJ1-1, the V gene TRBV3-1 (or the pseudogene TRBV3-2); 7 bases match TRBD1. J was trimmed by 4 bases and V by 8 bases; bases with no gene match: 13. The CDR3 extends over 15 amino acids. Germline V lookup: CDR1 LGHDT, CDR2 YNNKEL (reference sequence).

The chain couples TRBV4-3 to TRBJ1-5, with a possible D match to TRBD1 (5 bases). V was clipped by 0 bases and J by 1 base, with 10 bases between them. The CDR3 consists of 16 residues. Germline V gives CDR1 LGHNA, CDR2 YSLEER. The CDR3 loop reads CASSQDAGMSNQPQHF. CDR3 sequence (DNA): TGCGCCAGCAGCCAAGATGCAGGGATGAGCAATCAGCCCCAGCATTTT.

This clone showed up just a few times. The chain combines TRBV11-2 with TRBJ2-5; no clear D. CDR1 SGHAT and CDR2 FQNNGV come from the germline V gene. Trimming took 5 bases from V and 5 from J, leaving 15 bases between them. The CDR3 covers 14 residues. The CDR3 coding sequence is TGTGCCAGCAGCCCGCCGCAGCTGCGGGAGACCCAGTACTTC. Translated, it gives CASSPPQLRETQYF.

In nucleotides, the CDR3 is TGTGCCAGCAGTGCAGAGGGGACAGGACGTCAGCCCCAGCATTTT. Protein product: CASSAEGTGRQPQHF. This chain uses TRBV2 with TRBJ1-5, with TRBD1 matching over 8 bases. V was clipped by 4 bases and J by 6 bases; unmatched bases: 8. CDR1 SNHLY and CDR2 FYNNEI come from the germline V gene. There are 15 residues in the CDR3.

This chain links TRBV10-3 with TRBJ2-3; D is unresolved. Between the trimmed V and J ends, which lost 2 bases and 0 bases, there was a span of 6 bases. CDR1 and CDR2 (germline): ENHRY, SYGVKD. The CDR3 runs 14 residues. The CDR3 region is CAISERVSTDTQYF. The DNA for the CDR3 is TGTGCCATCAGTGAGCGGGTCAGCACAGATACGCAGTATTTT.

The chain uses TRBV13 and TRBJ1-2, with 10 bases that match TRBD1. The CDR3 covers 18 residues. The ends lost 4 bases at V and 3 bases at J; junction bases unmatched: 14. From germline, CDR1 is PRHDT and CDR2 FYEKMQ (reference sequence). CDR3: CASSSMGQGSSRDYGYTF. CDR3 nucleotide sequence: TGTGCCAGCAGCTCAATGGGACAGGGGTCCTCCCGGGACTATGGCTACACCTTC.

Concerning this clone itself: The sample contains more than one DNA sequence encoding this CDR3. This rearrangement joins TRBV9 to TRBJ1-2, with 10 bases aligning to TRBD1. The CDR3 extends over 14 amino acids. Per germline, CDR1 SGDLS and CDR2 YYNGEE. V gave up 0 bases and J gave up 8 bases; unmatched junction bases: 4. CDR3 protein: CASSVGQGARGYTF. CDR3 DNA sequence: TGTGCCAGCAGCGTAGGACAGGGGGCGCGGGGCTACACCTTC.

This clone was counted once. V usage is TRBV6-2 or TRBV6-3 and J usage is TRBJ1-5; 9 nucleotides line up with TRBD1. J was trimmed by 2 bases and V by 5 bases; bases with no gene match: 1. The CDR3 spans 14 residues. In germline, CDR1 is MNHEY, CDR2 SVGEGT. This CDR3 reads CASSRQGGNQPQHF. Written as DNA, the CDR3 is TGTGCCAGCAGTCGACAGGGGGGCAATCAGCCCCAGCATTTT.

This clone was found once. The CDR3 reads CASSQDHGGRTEAFF. The CDR3 nucleotides are TGCGCCAGCAGCCAAGATCACGGGGGGAGGACTGAAGCTTTCTTT. V and J are TRBV4-3 and TRBJ1-1; possibly TRBD1 for D (5 bases). CDR3 length: 15 residues. CDR1 and CDR2 from the germline V gene are LGHNA and YSLEER. V lost 0 bases to trimming and J lost 5 bases, with 13 bases between them.

The V gene is TRBV6-1, the J gene TRBJ2-3; 11 bases fit TRBD2. Trimming took 4 bases from V and 1 from J; bases not matched to a gene: 7. There are 17 residues in the CDR3. The germline CDR1 and CDR2 sequences are MNHNS and SASEGT. CDR3 region: CASSAFPGLAGTDTQYF. As DNA, the CDR3 is TGTGCCAGCAGTGCGTTTCCGGGACTAGCGGGCACAGATACGCAGTATTTT.

The chain combines TRBV9 with TRBJ1-4; TRBD1 agrees at 8 bases. The germline V gene encodes CDR1 SGDLS and CDR2 YYNGEE. V shed 0 bases, J shed 3 bases, and the junction held 7 bases outside the gene matches. The CDR3 length is 17 residues. The CDR3 region is CASSVGPGGFSNEKLFF. In DNA, the CDR3 is TGTGCCAGCAGCGTAGGCCCAGGGGGCTTCTCTAATGAAAAACTGTTTTTT.

The chain carries TRBV14 and TRBJ2-7; the match to TRBD1 covers 7 bases. In germline, CDR1 is SGHDN, CDR2 FVKESK. V shed 1 base and J 7 bases; nucleotides not matched to a gene: 4. CDR3 length: 13 amino acids. CDR3 sequence: CASSQGQGREQYF. CDR3 in DNA: TGTGCCAGCAGCCAAGGACAGGGTAGGGAGCAGTACTTC.

V and J are TRBV28 and TRBJ1-1, with unresolved D. The CDR3 is made up of 11 amino acids. The germline V gene has CDR1 MDHEN and CDR2 SYDVKM. The V end lost 6 bases, the J end lost 8 bases, and 10 bases lay between the germline ends. Here the CDR3 reads CASSRPTEAFF. CDR3 in DNA: TGTGCCAGCAGCCGCCCTACCGAAGCTTTCTTT.

The J gene is TRBJ1-1, the V gene TRBV4-3; possible D gene TRBD1, 5 bases. The length of the CDR3 is 15 residues. V dropped 4 bases and J dropped 2 bases, with 14 bases sitting between them. CDR1 LGHNA and CDR2 YSLEER come from the germline V gene. CDR3 coding DNA: TGCGCCAGCAGCCGGACCATGACAGTCAACACTGAAGCTTTCTTT. This sequence encodes CASSRTMTVNTEAFF.

The rearrangement uses TRBV5-1 and TRBJ1-4, with a possible D match to TRBD1 (6 bases). Deletions cut 1 base from V and 4 bases from J, with 8 bases between. The CDR3 length is 14 residues. Germline V gives CDR1 SGHRS, CDR2 YFSETQ. Here the CDR3 reads CASSLYRDNEKLFF. CDR3 bases: TGCGCCAGCAGCTTGTACAGGGATAATGAAAAACTGTTTTTT. Filled out from reference TRBV5-1 and TRBJ1-4, the complete variable domain reads KAGVTQTPRYLIKTRGQQVTLSCSPISGHRSVSWYQQTPGQGLQFLFEYFSETQRNKGNFPGRFSGRQFSNSRSEMNVSTLELGDSALYLCASSLYRDNEKLFFGSGTQLSVL.

The chain recombines TRBV10-3 with TRBJ2-7; weak D call: TRBD1 (6 bases). The germline V gene has CDR1 ENHRY and CDR2 SYGVKD. The germline V and J ends were trimmed by 6 bases and 0 bases, with 12 bases remaining between them. This CDR3 comprises 14 residues. The CDR3 DNA sequence: TGTGCCATCAGCATGACAGGAAGCTCCTACGAGCAGTACTTC. Amino acids: CAISMTGSSYEQYF.

This clone was detected only a few times. J is TRBJ1-5 and V is TRBV19, with D tentatively TRBD1 (6 bases). The germline V gene has CDR1 LNHDA and CDR2 SQIVND (reference sequence). The ends were cut back, 5 bases at V and 0 bases at J, with 14 bases in the middle. CDR3 length: 16 residues. The CDR3 protein is CASSARTAYSNQPQHF. DNA for the CDR3: TGTGCCAGTAGTGCCCGGACAGCATATAGCAATCAGCCCCAGCATTTT.

V usage is TRBV30 and J usage is TRBJ2-4; D is ambiguous. The V gene's germline CDR1 is GTSNPN and CDR2 SVGIG (reference sequence). This CDR3 is 13 amino acids long. Trimming pared 2 bases from V and 5 bases from J, leaving 10 bases between. Written as DNA, the CDR3 is TGTGCCTGGAGTCCCGGAGTTGAAAACATTCAGTACTTC. This translates into CAWSPGVENIQYF.

The CDR3 DNA reads as TGCGCCAGCAGCCAAGATTGGACAGGCAATCAGCCCCAGCATTTT. Translation gives CASSQDWTGNQPQHF. The chain links TRBV4-3 to TRBJ1-5, with D possibly being TRBD1 (6 bases). CDR1 and CDR2 (germline): LGHNA, YSLEER. Trimming removed 0 bases from V and 2 bases from J, with 8 bases in between. The CDR3 loop spans 15 amino acids.

V and J are TRBV28 and TRBJ1-2, with TRBD1 matching over 8 bases. J gave up 7 bases and V 6 bases, and 7 bases lay outside the gene matches. This CDR3 contains 13 residues. Germline-derived CDR1 and CDR2 are MDHEN and SYDVKM. DNA of the CDR3: TGTGCCAGCAGCTACAGGGGGTACGGTGGCTACACCTTC. Its translation: CASSYRGYGGYTF.